The rows below give T cell receptor beta chains drawn from one sample of a study of T-cell reconstitution after alpha-beta-depleted transplantation in children. TCRdb re-called the PCR reads through MiXCR, storing one row per CDR3 protein. Here the sample spans 700,000 to 950,000 distinct CDR3 sequences, roughly 16% being singletons. Sequences were derived from PBMCs, mostly from graft donor cells, sampled 360 days after TCRalphabeta/CD19-depleted stem cell transplant. The origin of the receptors is a male patient aged 5 to 17 who had a stem cell transplant for acute lymphoblastic leukemia, so the T cells may come from the graft donor. The CDR3 runs from the conserved cysteine through the conserved F or W. Each record gives: clone size, V gene, J gene, D gene, CDR3 DNA, CDR3 protein. The D gene is left open where the match is weak. Clone size is shown for a subset of rows, as once, few, many or a class of expanded clone.

size: many; V: TRBV29-1; J: TRBJ2-1; D: .; DNA: TGCAGCGTACCCCACGTCAGCTACAATGAGCAGTTCTTC; CDR3: CSVPHVSYNEQFF
size: .; V: TRBV20-1; J: TRBJ2-5; D: TRBD2; DNA: TGCAGTGCGACGGGCGGGACTAGCGAGGCGGAGACCCAGTACTTC; CDR3: CSATGGTSEAETQYF
size: .; V: TRBV3-1; J: TRBJ2-6; D: TRBD2; DNA: TGTGCCAGCAGCTCAATGGGAACTAGCGGGAGGGCCCTTTTCTCTGGGGCCAACGTCCTGACTTTC; CDR3: CASSSMGTSGRALFSGANVLTF
size: few; V: TRBV4-2; J: TRBJ2-1; D: .; DNA: TGTGCCAGCAGCCAGATTGATAGCTATGAGCAGTTCTTC; CDR3: CASSQIDSYEQFF
size: .; V: TRBV20-1; J: TRBJ2-1; D: .; DNA: TGCAGTGCTAGAGAGGGAGCTCTCGGCCAGTTCTTC; CDR3: CSAREGALGQFF
size: .; V: TRBV20-1; J: TRBJ1-2; D: TRBD1; DNA: TGCAGTGCTAGACCCCGGACAGGCCCCACAAGATATGGCTACACCTTC; CDR3: CSARPRTGPTRYGYTF
size: .; V: TRBV7-9; J: TRBJ1-3; D: .; DNA: TGTGCCAGCAGCCAAATGTGGATCTCTGGAAACACCATATATTTT; CDR3: CASSQMWISGNTIYF
size: .; V: TRBV19; J: TRBJ2-1; D: TRBD2; DNA: TGTGCCAGTAGTACCCTGACTAGCGGGAGGTACAATGAGCAGTTCTTC; CDR3: CASSTLTSGRYNEQFF
size: .; V: TRBV10-1; J: TRBJ2-7; D: TRBD1; DNA: TGCGCCAGCAGTGTACCGGGACAGGGGCGCTTGCAGTACTTC; CDR3: CASSVPGQGRLQYF
size: many; V: TRBV7-9; J: TRBJ1-1; D: TRBD1; DNA: TGTGCCAGCAGCTTAGCGCTACTCCGGGACAGACGCAGTGAAGCTTTCTTT; CDR3: CASSLALLRDRRSEAFF
size: .; V: TRBV7-6; J: TRBJ1-2; D: .; DNA: TGTGCCAGCAGCTTAATAGGGGATGGCTACACCTTC; CDR3: CASSLIGDGYTF
size: many; V: TRBV12-3/TRBV12-4; J: TRBJ2-1; D: .; DNA: TGTGCCAGCAGTAACCCCTTTATTGAGGATGAGCAGTTCTTC; CDR3: CASSNPFIEDEQFF
size: few; V: TRBV12-3/TRBV12-4; J: TRBJ2-3; D: TRBD2; DNA: TGTGCCAGCAGTTTAGGTCCTAGCGGGGCAGGCACAGATACGCAGTATTTT; CDR3: CASSLGPSGAGTDTQYF
size: once; V: TRBV12-3/TRBV12-4; J: TRBJ2-7; D: .; DNA: TGTGCCAGCAGTTTAGAGGTTGGAGGGGCTGGATACGAGCAGTACTTC; CDR3: CASSLEVGGAGYEQYF
size: many; V: TRBV12-3/TRBV12-4; J: TRBJ2-7; D: TRBD2; DNA: TGTGCCAGCAGTTTTAGGAAGACTAGCGGGAACTACGAGCAGTACTTC; CDR3: CASSFRKTSGNYEQYF
size: few; V: TRBV7-9; J: TRBJ1-6; D: .; DNA: TGTGCCAGCAGCCGAAAGGGACGGGTCAATTCACCCCTCCACTTT; CDR3: CASSRKGRVNSPLHF
size: .; V: TRBV7-9; J: TRBJ2-1; D: TRBD2; DNA: TGTGCCAGCAGCCCCGGGACTAGCGCGGACTACAATGAGCAGTTCTTC; CDR3: CASSPGTSADYNEQFF
size: few; V: TRBV7-2; J: TRBJ1-4; D: .; DNA: TGTGCCAGCAGCTTAGCGCTTGGCACGAAAAATGAAAAACTGTTTTTT; CDR3: CASSLALGTKNEKLFF
size: many; V: TRBV27; J: TRBJ2-7; D: TRBD2; DNA: TGTGCCAGCAGTTTATCTGGACTAGCGGACTCCTACGAGCAGTACTTC; CDR3: CASSLSGLADSYEQYF
size: .; V: TRBV20-1; J: TRBJ2-1; D: .; DNA: TGCAGTGCTACGCGGAGTGGCTACAATGAGCAGTTCTTC; CDR3: CSATRSGYNEQFF
size: .; V: TRBV7-9; J: TRBJ2-7; D: .; DNA: TGTGCCAGCAGCCCAGAATGGGTCCCGTACGAGCAGTACTTC; CDR3: CASSPEWVPYEQYF
size: .; V: TRBV18; J: TRBJ2-1; D: .; DNA: TGTGCCAGCTCACCAATGATTGATGAGCAGTTCTTC; CDR3: CASSPMIDEQFF
size: many; V: TRBV7-9; J: TRBJ2-2; D: .; DNA: TGTGCCAGCAGCCCGCGGACAGTTGGGACCGGGGAGCTGTTTTTT; CDR3: CASSPRTVGTGELFF
size: .; V: TRBV9; J: TRBJ2-6; D: .; DNA: TGTGCCAGCAGCGTCCAGGCCGGGGCCAACGTCCTGACTTTC; CDR3: CASSVQAGANVLTF
size: few; V: TRBV20-1; J: TRBJ2-3; D: .; DNA: TGCAGTGCACCCGGGACCTACCGCACAGATACGCAGTATTTT; CDR3: CSAPGTYRTDTQYF
size: few; V: TRBV6-1; J: TRBJ2-5; D: TRBD2; DNA: TGTGCCAGCACCAGTCAGAGCGGGAGCCCACAAGAGACCCAGTACTTC; CDR3: CASTSQSGSPQETQYF
size: .; V: TRBV12-3/TRBV12-4; J: TRBJ2-7; D: .; DNA: TGTGCCAGCAGTTTTCCCCCTAGCGCCTACGAGCAGTACTTC; CDR3: CASSFPPSAYEQYF
size: few; V: TRBV10-1; J: TRBJ2-7; D: .; DNA: TGCGCCAGCAGTGAGTCTGCCGAGAACGAGCAGTACTTC; CDR3: CASSESAENEQYF
size: few; V: TRBV6-6; J: TRBJ2-2; D: .; DNA: TGTGCCAGCATCCCAGGGGGGAGGTACACCGGGGAGCTGTTTTTT; CDR3: CASIPGGRYTGELFF
size: few; V: TRBV12-3/TRBV12-4; J: TRBJ2-2; D: .; DNA: TGTGCCAGCACCGAAGGGCTCTCCACCGGAGGGCTGTTTTTT; CDR3: CASTEGLSTGGLFF